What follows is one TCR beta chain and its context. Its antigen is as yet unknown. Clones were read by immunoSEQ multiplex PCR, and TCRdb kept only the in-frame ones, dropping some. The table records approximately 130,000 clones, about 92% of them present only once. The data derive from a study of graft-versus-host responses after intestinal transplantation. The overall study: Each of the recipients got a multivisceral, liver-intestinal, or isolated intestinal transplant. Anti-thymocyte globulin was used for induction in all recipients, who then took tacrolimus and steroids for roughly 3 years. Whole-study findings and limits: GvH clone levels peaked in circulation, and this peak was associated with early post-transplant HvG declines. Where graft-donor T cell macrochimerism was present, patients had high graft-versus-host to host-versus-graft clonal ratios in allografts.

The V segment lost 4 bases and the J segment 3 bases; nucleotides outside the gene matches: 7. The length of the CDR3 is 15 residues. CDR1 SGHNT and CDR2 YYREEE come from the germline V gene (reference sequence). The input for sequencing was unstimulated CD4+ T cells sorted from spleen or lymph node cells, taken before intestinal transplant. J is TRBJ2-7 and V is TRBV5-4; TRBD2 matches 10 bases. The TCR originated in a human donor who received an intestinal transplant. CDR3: CASSTATSGFYEQYF. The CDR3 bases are TGTGCCAGCAGCACTGCGACTAGCGGGTTCTACGAGCAGTACTTC.